A selection of T cell receptor beta chains follows, all from one sample in a study of blood T cell repertoires in COVID-19. Profiling relied on immunoSEQ multiplex PCR, and the TCRdb table lists in-frame clones only, not all of them. This sample has roughly 250,000 clones, with more than 70% found just once. The material sequenced was PBMCs or T cells enriched from blood (not recorded which). These receptors all come from a middle-aged woman with acute COVID-19. CDR3s include the opening cysteine and the closing phenylalanine or tryptophan. The order of the fields is CDR3 length, V gene, CDR3 protein.

length: 15; V: TRBV10-2; CDR3: CASSIEPSSYNEQFF
length: 16; V: TRBV7-9; CDR3: CASSFTTSGRTDTQYF
length: 16; V: TRBV7-8; CDR3: CASSLSSATNTGELFF
length: 14; V: TRBV13; CDR3: CASSNLRGTDTQYF
length: 15; V: TRBV4-1; CDR3: CASSHRQGQGRSYTF
length: 16; V: TRBV4-1; CDR3: CASSQGLAETYNEQFF
length: 14; V: TRBV9; CDR3: CASSVGSSYNEQFF
length: 14; V: TRBV30; CDR3: CAWSTGSGANVLTF
length: 14; V: TRBV2; CDR3: CASSESPQAYEQYF
length: 14; V: TRBV27; CDR3: CASSRSSRSYEQYF
length: 15; V: TRBV5-6; CDR3: CASSLGQGTGNTIYF
length: 16; V: TRBV25-1; CDR3: CASSGGLAGGLDTQYF
length: 16; V: TRBV14; CDR3: CASSQGPGHRPDGYTF
length: 17; V: TRBV11-2; CDR3: CASSFLERLAGVKTQYF
length: 12; V: TRBV7-3; CDR3: CASSQTSDEQFF
length: 16; V: TRBV4-2; CDR3: CASSQERSGVIYEQYF
length: 13; V: TRBV19; CDR3: CASTLADRDGYTF
length: 17; V: TRBV9; CDR3: CASSIQKQGPLDYGYTF
length: 15; V: TRBV5-8; CDR3: CASSLEVGANSPLHF
length: 17; V: TRBV4-1; CDR3: CASSQAPKGGRKQPQHF
length: 13; V: TRBV25-1; CDR3: CASSLRGLETQYF
length: 11; V: TRBV24-1; CDR3: CATSDQTEAFF
length: 15; V: TRBV15; CDR3: CATSRDRGSGQPQHF
length: 15; V: TRBV28; CDR3: CASSSIQTTNEKLFF
length: 15; V: TRBV3-1/TRBV3-2; CDR3: CASSHRGQSSYEQYF
length: 16; V: TRBV18; CDR3: CASSPPASGGTDTQYF
length: 14; V: TRBV27; CDR3: CASSLLSRGTEAFF
length: 14; V: TRBV6-1; CDR3: CASSENRGDEKLFF
length: 13; V: TRBV10-3; CDR3: CAIRGTENQPQHF
length: 15; V: TRBV7-2; CDR3: CASSPFGPGGQPQHF
length: 14; V: TRBV7-9; CDR3: CASSSDSSGNTIYF
length: 15; V: TRBV2; CDR3: CASKARQGANSPLHF
length: 13; V: TRBV28; CDR3: CASSTGGAYEQYF
length: 13; V: TRBV5-1; CDR3: CASSTQDTGELFF
length: 16; V: TRBV5-8; CDR3: CASSLATELSTDTQYF
length: 12; V: TRBV3-1/TRBV3-2; CDR3: CASSQDYGNLFF
length: 16; V: TRBV6-5; CDR3: CASSSLTGAMNTEAFF
length: 11; V: TRBV19; CDR3: CASSEFGRQFF
length: 19; V: TRBV2; CDR3: CASSEALLMGHLNTGELFF
length: 16; V: TRBV9; CDR3: CASSVDGTGPLRELFF
length: 13; V: TRBV6-5; CDR3: CASSQDRESGYTF
length: 16; V: TRBV28; CDR3: CASSLWTGGPTDTQYF
length: 15; V: TRBV7-8; CDR3: CASSLLLDSNSPLHF
length: 19; V: TRBV5-5; CDR3: CASSLTVRLGTGGSDTQYF
length: 16; V: TRBV6-2/TRBV6-3; CDR3: CASSYPTGVSSYEQYF